Listed below are T cell receptor beta chains from one sample, sequenced in a study of T cell responses to AZD1222 COVID-19 vaccine. Clones were read by immunoSEQ multiplex PCR, and TCRdb kept only the in-frame ones, dropping some. The sample carries over 150,000 clones, 87% recorded once. The sample here was peripheral blood, taken 28 days after the second AZD1222 dose. Every receptor here comes from an adult who received the AZD1222 COVID-19 vaccine. The CDR3 runs from the conserved cysteine through the conserved F or W. Rows may omit the clone size; those that give it use once, few, many or a size class.

V	J	size	CDR3
TRBV3-1/TRBV3-2	TRBJ1-2	once	CASSQGQGVGGYTF
TRBV9	TRBJ1-2	.	CASSVATRTGGYTF
TRBV7-9	TRBJ2-2	.	CASSLTITGGGPGELFF
TRBV12-5	TRBJ2-1	.	CASGFSLAGGQNNEQFF
TRBV6-1	TRBJ1-5	.	CASSEEVYQPQHF
TRBV2	TRBJ1-1	.	CASSEARGFTEAFF
TRBV6-5	TRBJ1-6	.	CASSRFYSPLHF
TRBV18	TRBJ1-6	.	CASSPPAGGNSPLHF
TRBV5-6	TRBJ1-2	.	CASSWGPDRVVGGYTF
TRBV27	TRBJ1-6	.	CASSLSGGYNSPLHF
TRBV7-2	TRBJ2-1	.	CASSLGWDEQFF
TRBV5-6	TRBJ1-1	once	CASSLLQGGQTEAFF
TRBV6-4	TRBJ2-4	.	CASSPSRGENIQYF
TRBV7-9	TRBJ2-1	once	CASSFLTGGREQFF
TRBV19	TRBJ1-1	.	CASSIVGPTEAFF
TRBV4-3	TRBJ2-2	.	CASSQDWGTGELFF
TRBV6-2/TRBV6-3	TRBJ1-2	once	CASSEIDRNYGYTF
TRBV5-4	TRBJ2-3	once	CASSTGQLTDTQYF
TRBV27	TRBJ1-2	.	CASSLASSRTNYGYTF
TRBV4-1	TRBJ1-2	few	CASSQGTRMGYGYTF
TRBV7-2	TRBJ2-1	.	CASSLARYNEQFF
TRBV11-2	TRBJ2-1	once	CASSFAGASYEQFF
TRBV14	TRBJ1-2	.	CASSFWANYGYTF
TRBV7-2	TRBJ2-3	.	CASSLVAIDTQYF